This T cell receptor (beta chain) was identified during a study of beta chain features in type 1 diabetes. Study findings and constraints: Moderately but significantly shorter TCRB CDR3s were found in Type 1 diabetes patients in all four CD4+ subsets. TCRB repertoires of naive, central memory and Treg cells appeared more similar among patients than among healthy donors.

CDR3 length: 12 residues. Germline lookup yields CDR1 SQVTM and CDR2 ANQGSEA. Trimming removed 4 bases from V and 5 bases from J, with 11 bases in between. The sequenced template was cDNA made from the entire isolated RNA. TCRdb keeps only in-frame clones here, not all; method: immunoSEQ multiplex PCR. The sample yields 150,000 to 200,000 clones, over 55% seen once. Regarding this clone: Antigen: not known.

Only one heparinised blood draw was taken per donor, and its volume averaged roughly 120 mL. The chain employs TRBV29-1 and TRBJ2-5, with D maybe TRBD2 (5 bases). Sequenced material: naive CD4+ T cells from blood. The TCR originated in a young man with type 1 diabetes. The CDR3 region has the DNA TGCAGCGTTGCCCCGGGATATGAGACCCAGTACTTC. Its protein product is CSVAPGYETQYF.